These 14 T cell receptor beta chains originate from one sample sequenced in a study of tumor and adjacent non-tumor tissue in lung cancer (dated by TCRdb to 2017 to 2018). The receptor library was made with multiplex PCR. The run used an Illumina HiSeq 2500. TCRbeta libraries were built by three rounds of nested PCR using primers (Table S4), following protocols modified from ARM-PCR. TCRdb cleaned the public reads at Q25 with fastp, built clones with MiXCR and kept in-frame beta chains. Rows are combined by CDR3 protein, so each entry shows the most common genes and DNA. This sample is represented by about 110,000 distinct CDR3 sequences; around 80% of them were singletons. The ten largest clones represent under 45% of the sample. RNA was extracted from bulk unsorted tissue and checked for quality with a NanoDrop ND-1000 and an Agilent 2100. Sample: lung tumor tissue. Source of these receptors: a woman aged 55-70 years with non-small cell lung cancer.

Concerning this clonotype itself: This may come from a read error, since a much larger clone is one base off. J is TRBJ2-1 and V is TRBV28; TRBD2 matches 9 bases. After removal of 7 bases from V and 4 bases from J, the junction contained 5 bases not matched to a gene. The CDR3 length is 14 residues. The V gene's germline CDR1 is MDHEN and CDR2 SYDVKM. The CDR3 bases are TGTGCCAGCAATCTGACTAGCGGATACAATGAGCAGTTCTTC. Translating gives CASNLTSGYNEQFF.

As for this clonotype: This is likely a read error, given that the CDR3 carries no conserved phenylalanine or tryptophan at its end. It is unclear where the CDR3 begins or ends on the DNA, so no DNA is shown, and the CDR3 is as TCRdb lists it. J is TRBJ2-1 and V is TRBV11-2; the table's D call of TRBD1 was not tested on the DNA. Germline V gives CDR1 SGHAT, CDR2 FQNNGV. A total of 14 residues make up the CDR3, ends included. CDR3 amino acids: CASSLGTGVLSKFP.

Worth noting for this clonotype: With a much larger clone just one base away, this may be a read error. V usage is TRBV5-6 and J usage is TRBJ2-3; 8 nucleotides line up with TRBD2. The germline CDR1 and CDR2 sequences are SGHDT and YYEEEE. The CDR3 length is 15 residues. V was clipped by 5 bases and J by 9 bases; unmatched bases: 14. The CDR3 spells CASSSPGLEVATQYF. For the CDR3, the DNA is TGTGCCAGCAGTTCCCCGGGACTAGAGGTGGCGACGCAGTATTTT.

The genes are TRBV11-2 and TRBJ1-1; D is undetermined. The CDR3 is 15 residues long. Germline V gene data show CDR1 as SGHAT and CDR2 as FQNNGV. Trimming shortened V by 0 bases and J by 5 bases, and 13 bases separated the two germline ends. CDR3 nucleotides: TGTGCCAGCAGCTTAGATCTCTCAAGGATAACTGAAGCTTTCTTT. This gives the protein CASSLDLSRITEAFF.

This clonotype was picked up many times. The V and J genes are TRBV6-5 and TRBJ2-1; TRBD1 is a possible D gene (6 bases). Germline lookup yields CDR1 MNHEY and CDR2 SVGAGI. The V end was cut by 1 base, the J end by 1 base, with 8 bases between. This CDR3 has 15 amino acids. CDR3 sequence: CASSYYRVSYNEQFF. The CDR3 nucleotides are TGTGCCAGCAGTTACTACAGGGTATCCTACAATGAGCAGTTCTTC.

The gene calls are TRBV6-2 or TRBV6-3 and TRBJ2-1, with D perhaps matching TRBD2 (6 bases). From germline, CDR1 is MNHEY and CDR2 SVGEGT. Trimming stripped 9 bases from V and 6 bases from J, with 18 bases between. This CDR3 has 14 amino acids. The CDR3: CASSGGPGFNEQFF. The CDR3, as DNA: TGTGCCAGTAGCGGTGGTCCGGGGTTCAATGAGCAGTTCTTC.

This clonotype was detected many times. This chain connects TRBV10-3 to TRBJ2-3; D call uncertain. CDR1 is ENHRY and CDR2 is SYGVKD in the germline V gene. This CDR3 comprises 14 residues. The germline V and J ends were trimmed by 6 bases and 2 bases, with 12 bases remaining between them. The DNA for the CDR3 is TGTGCCATCAGCTTTCTGGAACACACAGATACGCAGTATTTT. Encoded protein: CAISFLEHTDTQYF.

Worth noting for this clonotype: An end of the junction differs from the germline gene, which may be a read error. In DNA form, the CDR3 reads TGTGCCAGCAGTTTGAGTTTCTCTGGAGACACCATATATTTT. It specifies CASSLSFSGDTIYF. The chain combines TRBV28 with TRBJ1-3; no clear D gene. Germline CDR1 is MDHEN and CDR2 is SYDVKM. The CDR3 runs 14 residues.

This clonotype was seen ten or more times. CDR3 residues: CASSPKDPNTEAFF. Written as DNA, the CDR3 is TGTGCCAGCAGCCCAAAAGACCCGAACACTGAAGCTTTCTTT. The J gene is TRBJ1-1, the V gene TRBV12-3 or TRBV12-4; the D is unclear. V lost 6 bases and J lost 1, with 12 bases in between. This CDR3 contains 14 residues.

Points on this clonotype: A much larger clone lies one base from this, so it may be a read error. The chain links TRBV6-2 or TRBV6-3 to TRBJ1-2, with unresolved D. The CDR3 sequence is 13 residues long. Trimming pared 2 bases from V and 6 bases from J, leaving 10 bases between. The germline CDR1 and CDR2 sequences are MNHEY and SVGEGT. CDR3 protein: CASSYNGNHGYTF. DNA of the CDR3: TGTGCCAGCAGTTACAATGGAAACCATGGCTACACCTTC.

The V and J genes are TRBV10-2 and TRBJ2-3; a possible D gene is TRBD2 (6 bases). The CDR3 extends over 14 amino acids. Germline CDR1 and CDR2: WSHSY and SAAADI. The germline V and J ends were trimmed by 8 bases and 3 bases, with 15 bases remaining between them. The CDR3 DNA reads TGCGCCAGCTGTGTGGTTGGGAGGACAGATACGCAGTATTTT. Translated: CASCVVGRTDTQYF.

With respect to this clonotype: One base away lies a much larger clone, so this may be a sequencing read error. J is TRBJ2-3 and V is TRBV20-1; 11 bases are a match to TRBD2. The germline gives CDR1 DFQATT, CDR2 SNEGSKA (reference sequence). This CDR3 is built from 14 residues. The CDR3: CNALAGGVADTQYF. The CDR3 DNA is TGCAATGCTTTAGCGGGGGGGGTTGCAGATACGCAGTATTTT.

A remark on this clonotype: The junction differs from germline at one of its ends, possibly a read error. The rearrangement joins TRBV28 to TRBJ2-1; maybe TRBD2 (6 bases). The CDR3 is 15 amino acids. Germline V lookup: CDR1 MDHEN, CDR2 SYDVKM. CDR3 residues: CASSFFGLANIEQCF. The CDR3 DNA reads TGTGCCAGCAGTTTTTTTGGCCTAGCGAATATTGAGCAGTGCTTC. Complete variable domain (other parts from reference TRBV28 and TRBJ2-1): DVKVTQSSRYLVKRTGEKVFLECVQDMDHENMFWYRQDPGLGLRLIYFSYDVKMKEKGDIPEGYSVSREKKERFSLILESASTNQTSMYLCASSFFGLANIEQCFGPGTRLTVL.

Turning to this clonotype: At one of its ends the junction is not consistent with the germline gene, which may arise from a read error. The J gene is TRBJ1-2, the V gene TRBV4-1; TRBD1 aligns across 7 bases. The CDR3 runs 14 residues. CDR1 MGHRA and CDR2 YSYEKL come from the germline V gene. The CDR3: CASNQERTGGGYTF. CDR3 nucleotide sequence: TGCGCCAGCAACCAAGAAAGGACAGGAGGAGGCTACACCTTC.